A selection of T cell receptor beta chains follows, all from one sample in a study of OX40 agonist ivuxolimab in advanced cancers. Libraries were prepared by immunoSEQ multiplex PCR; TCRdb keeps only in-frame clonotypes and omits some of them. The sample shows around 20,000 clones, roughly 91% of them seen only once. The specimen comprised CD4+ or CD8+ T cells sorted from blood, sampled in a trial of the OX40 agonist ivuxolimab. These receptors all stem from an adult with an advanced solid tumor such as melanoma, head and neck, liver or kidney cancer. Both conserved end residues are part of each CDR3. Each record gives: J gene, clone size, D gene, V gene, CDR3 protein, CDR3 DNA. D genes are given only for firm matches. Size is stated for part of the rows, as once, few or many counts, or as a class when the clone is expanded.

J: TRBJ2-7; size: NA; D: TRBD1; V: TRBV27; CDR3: CASSIGTDSYEQYF; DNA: TGTGCCAGCAGTATCGGGACAGACTCCTACGAGCAGTACTTC
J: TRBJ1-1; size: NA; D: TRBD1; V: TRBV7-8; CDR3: CASSLQGAYNTEAFF; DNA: TGTGCCAGCAGCTTACAGGGGGCATATAACACTGAAGCTTTCTTT
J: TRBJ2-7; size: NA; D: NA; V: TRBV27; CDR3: CASSPLVGSGEQYF; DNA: TGTGCCAGCAGTCCCCTCGTAGGGTCGGGTGAGCAGTACTTC
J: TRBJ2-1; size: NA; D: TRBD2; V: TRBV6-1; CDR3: CASSGPTSGRFSYNEQFF; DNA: TGTGCCAGCAGTGGGCCTACTAGCGGGAGATTCTCATACAATGAGCAGTTCTTC
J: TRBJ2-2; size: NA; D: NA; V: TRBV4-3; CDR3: CASSQGFGTLNTGELFF; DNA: TGCGCCAGCAGCCAAGGGTTCGGGACACTAAACACCGGGGAGCTGTTTTTT
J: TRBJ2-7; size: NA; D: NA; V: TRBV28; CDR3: CASSSVTYEQYF; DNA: TGTGCCAGCAGTTCGGTCACCTACGAGCAGTACTTC
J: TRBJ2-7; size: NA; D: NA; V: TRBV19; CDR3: CASSIDLAYEQYF; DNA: TGTGCCAGTAGTATAGATCTAGCCTACGAGCAGTACTTC
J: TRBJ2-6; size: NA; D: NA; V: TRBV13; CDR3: CASSLGSVGSGANVLTF; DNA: TGTGCCAGCAGCTTAGGGTCCGTGGGGTCTGGGGCCAACGTCCTGACTTTC
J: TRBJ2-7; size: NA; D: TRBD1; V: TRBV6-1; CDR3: CASSEAGTGPHEQYF; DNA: TGTGCCAGCAGTGAGGCCGGGACAGGTCCCCACGAGCAGTACTTC
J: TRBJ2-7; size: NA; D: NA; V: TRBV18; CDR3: CASSPPSSYEQYF; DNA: TGTGCCAGCTCACCACCCAGCTCCTACGAGCAGTACTTC
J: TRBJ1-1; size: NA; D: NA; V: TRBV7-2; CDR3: CASSTALSGEAFF; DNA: TGTGCCAGCAGCACCGCCTTAAGTGGTGAAGCTTTCTTT
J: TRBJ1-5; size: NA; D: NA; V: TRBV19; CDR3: CASLPGHQPQHF; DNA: TGTGCCAGTCTCCCCGGTCATCAGCCCCAGCATTTT
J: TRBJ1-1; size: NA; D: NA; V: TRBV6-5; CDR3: CAGRSNTEAFF; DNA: TGTGCCGGTCGGAGCAACACTGAAGCTTTCTTT
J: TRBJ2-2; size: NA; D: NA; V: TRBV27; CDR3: CASSFHANTGELFF; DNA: TGTGCCAGCAGTTTCCACGCGAACACCGGGGAGCTGTTTTTT
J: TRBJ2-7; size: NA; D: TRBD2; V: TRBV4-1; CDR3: CASTPGSAGRDYEQYF; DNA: TGCGCCAGCACCCCGGGGTCAGCGGGAAGAGACTACGAGCAGTACTTC
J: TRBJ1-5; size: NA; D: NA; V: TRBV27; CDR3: CASSLDGYSNQPQHF; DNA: TGTGCCAGCAGTCTGGACGGTTATAGCAATCAGCCCCAGCATTTT
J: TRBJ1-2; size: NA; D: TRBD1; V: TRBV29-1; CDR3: CSVEGGQLRYGYTF; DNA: TGCAGCGTTGAAGGGGGACAGCTGCGGTATGGCTACACCTTC
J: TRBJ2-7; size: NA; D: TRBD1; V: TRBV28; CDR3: CASSLRGQRSYEQYF; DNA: TGTGCCAGCAGTTTAAGGGGACAGCGATCCTACGAGCAGTACTTC
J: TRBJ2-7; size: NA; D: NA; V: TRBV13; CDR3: CASSSRTEPYEQYF; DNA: TGTGCCAGCAGCTCCCGGACAGAACCCTACGAGCAGTACTTC
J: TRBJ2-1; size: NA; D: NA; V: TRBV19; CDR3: CASSIPGQYSYNEQFF; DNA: TGTGCCAGTAGTATCCCCGGACAATACTCCTACAATGAGCAGTTCTTC
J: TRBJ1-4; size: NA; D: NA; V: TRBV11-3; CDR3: CASSLATATNEKLFF; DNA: TGTGCCAGCAGCTTAGCAACAGCAACTAATGAAAAACTGTTTTTT
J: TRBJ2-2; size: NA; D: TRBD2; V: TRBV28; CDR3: CASSSGGQPLTRELFF; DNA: TGTGCCAGCAGTTCGGGGGGGCAGCCCCTCACCCGGGAGCTGTTTTTT
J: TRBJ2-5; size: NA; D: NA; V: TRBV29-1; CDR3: CSVPPGTRQETQYF; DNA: TGCAGCGTACCTCCCGGGACCCGCCAAGAGACCCAGTACTTC
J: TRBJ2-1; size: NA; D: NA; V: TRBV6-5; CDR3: CASSYSGSGNEQFF; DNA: TGTGCCAGCAGTTACTCTGGTTCGGGCAATGAGCAGTTCTTC
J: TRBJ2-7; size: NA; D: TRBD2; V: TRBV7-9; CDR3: CASSSQLAGSLYEQYF; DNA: TGTGCCAGCAGCTCGCAGCTAGCGGGATCTCTCTACGAGCAGTACTTC
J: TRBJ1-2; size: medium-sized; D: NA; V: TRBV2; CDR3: CASSDTRENYGYTF; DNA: TGTGCCAGCAGTGACACCCGGGAAAACTATGGCTACACCTTC
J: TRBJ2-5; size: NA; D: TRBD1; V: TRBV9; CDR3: CASSVGTGKETQYF; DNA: TGTGCCAGCAGCGTAGGGACAGGGAAGGAGACCCAGTACTTC
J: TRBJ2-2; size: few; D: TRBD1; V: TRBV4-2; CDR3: CASSRGRVGELFF; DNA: TGTGCCAGCAGTAGGGGGCGGGTCGGGGAGCTGTTTTTT
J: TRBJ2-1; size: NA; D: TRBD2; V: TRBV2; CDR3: CASSHSGSWNEQFF; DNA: TGTGCCAGCAGTCACAGCGGGAGTTGGAATGAGCAGTTCTTC
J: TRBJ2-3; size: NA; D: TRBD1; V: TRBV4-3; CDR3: CASSQTIQGAWDTQYF; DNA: TGCGCCAGCAGCCAAACAATCCAGGGGGCGTGGGATACGCAGTATTTT
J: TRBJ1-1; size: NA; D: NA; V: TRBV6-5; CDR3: CASILNTEAFF; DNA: TGTGCCAGCATCCTTAACACTGAAGCTTTCTTT
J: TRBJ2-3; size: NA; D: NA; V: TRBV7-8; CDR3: CASSPTSWPTDTQYF; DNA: TGTGCCAGCAGCCCGACTAGTTGGCCCACAGATACGCAGTATTTT
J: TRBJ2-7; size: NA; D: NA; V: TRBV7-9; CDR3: CASSPRGGARRGGQYEQYF; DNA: TGTGCCAGCAGCCCCCGTGGGGGCGCTCGCCGGGGAGGGCAATACGAGCAGTACTTC
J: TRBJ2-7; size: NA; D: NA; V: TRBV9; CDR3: CASSVDYSYEQYF; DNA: TGTGCCAGCAGCGTAGACTACTCCTACGAGCAGTACTTC
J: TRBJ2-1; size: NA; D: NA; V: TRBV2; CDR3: CASSVGGARGSEQFF; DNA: TGTGCCAGCAGTGTGGGGGGAGCGAGAGGATCGGAGCAGTTCTTC
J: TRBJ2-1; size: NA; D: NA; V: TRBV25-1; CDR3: CASSGDFSSYNEQFF; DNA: TGTGCCAGCAGCGGGGACTTTAGCTCCTACAATGAGCAGTTCTTC
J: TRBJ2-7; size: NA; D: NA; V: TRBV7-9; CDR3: CASSFGFSYEQYF; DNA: TGTGCCAGCAGCTTCGGGTTCTCCTACGAGCAGTACTTC
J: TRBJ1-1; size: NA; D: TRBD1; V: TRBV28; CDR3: CASRPGQGLGGEAFF; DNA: TGTGCCAGCAGACCGGGACAGGGCCTGGGTGGTGAAGCTTTCTTT
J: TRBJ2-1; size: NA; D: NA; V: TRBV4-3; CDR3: CASSQDPLGGSYNEQFF; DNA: TGCGCCAGCAGCCAAGATCCCCTAGGAGGCTCCTACAATGAGCAGTTCTTC
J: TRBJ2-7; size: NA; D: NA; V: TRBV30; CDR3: CAWTGASYEQYF; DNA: TGTGCCTGGACCGGGGCCTCCTACGAGCAGTACTTC
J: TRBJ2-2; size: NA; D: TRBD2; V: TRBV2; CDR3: CAIPAASGTNTGELFF; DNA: TGTGCCATTCCGGCGGCTAGCGGTACGAACACCGGGGAGCTGTTTTTT
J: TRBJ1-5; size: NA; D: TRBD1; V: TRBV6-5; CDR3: CASSVTGASNQPQHF; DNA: TGTGCCAGCAGTGTGACAGGGGCTAGCAATCAGCCCCAGCATTTT
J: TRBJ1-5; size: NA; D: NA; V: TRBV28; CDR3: CASSLNRVDQPQHF; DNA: TGTGCCAGCAGTTTAAACAGGGTCGATCAGCCCCAGCATTTT